This TCR beta chain comes out of a study of blood T cell repertoires in COVID-19. Study overall: The cDNA or gDNA used as material had been derived from T cells, B-cell-depleted T cells, or PBMCs.

Germline CDR1 MDHEN, CDR2 SYDVKM. This CDR3 comprises 13 residues. V lost 5 bases and J lost 3, with 11 bases in between. While infection was still active, Seattle patients were enrolled and then followed longitudinally. The assay was immunoSEQ multiplex PCR, and TCRdb's table has in-frame clones only and misses some. The table has roughly 180,000 clones, approximately 78% seen once. The clonotype originates from a woman of 80 years or more with COVID-19, enrolled during active disease. This chain links TRBV28 with TRBJ2-7; D not certain. The sample consisted of peripheral blood. The CDR3: CASSPSTYYEQYF. The CDR3 region has the DNA TGTGCCAGCAGTCCCTCGACTTACTACGAGCAGTACTTC.